The entry below gives a single T cell receptor beta chain sequence along with its context. Random hexamers were used to reverse transcribe about 0.5 to 1 ug of RNA. The TCR beta CDR3 was amplified by immunoSEQ multiplex PCR across 54 Vbeta, 13 Jbeta. TCRdb re-called the immunoSEQ multiplex PCR reads with MiXCR, one entry per CDR3 protein. Of around 150,000 distinct CDR3 sequences detected, just under 95% appear once; the ten largest clones hold around 0.15%. This CDR3 has 15 residues. The V segment lost 6 bases and the J segment 5 bases; nucleotides outside the gene matches: 5. Germline values: CDR1 DFQATT, CDR2 SNEGSKA (reference sequence). The sample comes from a study of CD8 T cells in Susac syndrome. Sequencing of TCR beta covered CD8+ and CD4+ T cells obtained from blood. Negative isolation yielded the CD8+ and CD4+ T cells, while FACS enriched the TEMRA cells.

This chain uses TRBV20-1 with TRBJ2-3, with 16 bases aligning to TRBD2. The TCR was taken from a human donor in good health. Sequencing was done on a sample of CD4+ T cells from PBMCs. The CDR3 here is CSAAGLAGGRDTQYF. The CDR3, as DNA: TGCAGTGCCGCGGGACTAGCGGGGGGGCGAGATACGCAGTATTTT.